The T cell receptor beta chain described here comes from a study of T-cell memory formation after mild COVID-19. The germline V gene encodes CDR1 SSHAT and CDR2 FNYEAQ (reference sequence). This CDR3 has 13 amino acids. Study-wide results and caveats: There was a balanced CD4/CD8 profile in clones contracting day 15 to 85, and later expanders leaned CD4+. A subset of responding clones appeared in pre-infection memory, suggesting cross-reactive memory joined. Second-wave clones peaking on day 37 lacked confirmed SARS-CoV-2 specificity.

Via MiXCR, TCRdb re-called the 5' RACE reads, giving one row per CDR3 protein. The table shows 550,000 to 600,000 distinct CDR3 sequences, with 17% occurring only once. On this clonotype: Antigen specificity is unknown. Its ends do not fully match the called genes, so a read error is possible.

This sequence joins TRBV7-7 and TRBJ2-1; D is perhaps TRBD1 (6 bases). The source is an adult woman who had mild COVID-19 (a few samples of this study predate the infection). Cell type and time point are not known. The specimen sequenced was PBMCs or a T cell subset sorted from them (not recorded which). CDR3 DNA sequence: TGTGCTAGCAGCAGGACAGTAAACAATGAGCAGTTCTTC. Its translation: CASSRTVNNEQFF.